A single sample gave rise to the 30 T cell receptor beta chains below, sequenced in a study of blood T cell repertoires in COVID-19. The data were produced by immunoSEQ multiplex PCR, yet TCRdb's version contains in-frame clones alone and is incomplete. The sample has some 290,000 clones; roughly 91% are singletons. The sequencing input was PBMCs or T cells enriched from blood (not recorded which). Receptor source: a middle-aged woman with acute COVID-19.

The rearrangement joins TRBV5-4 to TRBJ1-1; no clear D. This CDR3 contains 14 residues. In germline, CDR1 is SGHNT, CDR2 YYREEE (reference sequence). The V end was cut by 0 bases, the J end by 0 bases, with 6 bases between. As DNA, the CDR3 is TGTGCCAGCAGCTTGGGTCGGTTGAACACTGAAGCTTTCTTT. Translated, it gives CASSLGRLNTEAFF.

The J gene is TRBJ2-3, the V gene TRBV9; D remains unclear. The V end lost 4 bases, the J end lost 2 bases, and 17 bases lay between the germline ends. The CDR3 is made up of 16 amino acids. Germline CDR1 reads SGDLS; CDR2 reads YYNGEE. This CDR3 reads CASSLGGWADTDTQYF. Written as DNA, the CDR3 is TGTGCCAGCAGCCTAGGTGGGTGGGCTGACACAGATACGCAGTATTTT.

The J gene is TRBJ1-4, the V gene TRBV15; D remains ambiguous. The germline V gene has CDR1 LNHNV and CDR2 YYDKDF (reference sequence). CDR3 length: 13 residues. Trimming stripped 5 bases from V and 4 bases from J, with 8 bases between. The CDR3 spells CATSVGLNEKLFF. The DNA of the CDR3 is TGTGCCACCAGCGTAGGACTTAATGAAAAACTGTTTTTT.

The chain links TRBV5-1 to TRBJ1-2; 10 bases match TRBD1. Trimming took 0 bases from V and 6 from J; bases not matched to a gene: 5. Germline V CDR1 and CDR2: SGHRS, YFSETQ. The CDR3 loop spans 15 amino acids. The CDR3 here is CASSLAPGQGNGYTF. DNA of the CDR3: TGCGCCAGCAGCTTGGCCCCGGGACAGGGGAATGGCTACACCTTC.

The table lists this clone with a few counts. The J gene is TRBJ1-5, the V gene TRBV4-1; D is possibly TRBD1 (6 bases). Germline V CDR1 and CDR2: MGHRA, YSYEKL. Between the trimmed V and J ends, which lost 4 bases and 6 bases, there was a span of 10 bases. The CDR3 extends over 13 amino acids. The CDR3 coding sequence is TGCGCCAGCAGCCTTAGACAGGCTCAGCCCCAGCATTTT. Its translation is CASSLRQAQPQHF.

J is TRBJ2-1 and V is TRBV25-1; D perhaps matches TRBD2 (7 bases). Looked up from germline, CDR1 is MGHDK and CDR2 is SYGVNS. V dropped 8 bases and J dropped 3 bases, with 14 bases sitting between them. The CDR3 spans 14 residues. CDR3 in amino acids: CASDRGGVYNEQFF. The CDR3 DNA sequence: TGTGCCAGCGACAGAGGGGGGGTCTACAATGAGCAGTTCTTC.

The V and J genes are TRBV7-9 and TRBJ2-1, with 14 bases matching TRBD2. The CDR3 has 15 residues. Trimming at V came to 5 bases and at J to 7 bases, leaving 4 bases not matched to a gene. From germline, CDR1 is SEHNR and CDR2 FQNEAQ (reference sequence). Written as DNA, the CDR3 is TGTGCCAGCAGCCACAGGACTAGCGGGGGGAATGAGCAGTTCTTC. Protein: CASSHRTSGGNEQFF.

The CDR3 DNA reads TGTGCCAGCAGGCGACGGGCTTGGGGACTAGAGGACGAGCAGTACTTC. Its translation: CASRRRAWGLEDEQYF. This rearrangement joins TRBV27 to TRBJ2-7; 8 positions agree with TRBD2. V lost 6 bases, J lost 5 bases, and 15 bases stayed unmatched. CDR1 and CDR2 from the germline V gene are MNHEY and SMNVEV (reference sequence). The CDR3 extends over 16 amino acids.

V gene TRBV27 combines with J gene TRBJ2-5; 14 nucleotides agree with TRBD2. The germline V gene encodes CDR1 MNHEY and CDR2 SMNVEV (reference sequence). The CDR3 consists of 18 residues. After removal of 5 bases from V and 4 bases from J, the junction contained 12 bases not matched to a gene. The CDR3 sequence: CASSGTSGRGGLGETQYF. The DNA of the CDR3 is TGTGCCAGCAGTGGGACTAGCGGGAGAGGGGGTTTAGGAGAGACCCAGTACTTC.

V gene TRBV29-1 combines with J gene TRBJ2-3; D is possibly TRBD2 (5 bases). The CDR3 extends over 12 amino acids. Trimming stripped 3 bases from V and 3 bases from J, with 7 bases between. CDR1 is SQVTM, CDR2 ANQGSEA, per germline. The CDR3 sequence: CSVEWRTDTQYF. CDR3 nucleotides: TGCAGCGTTGAGTGGAGGACAGATACGCAGTATTTT.

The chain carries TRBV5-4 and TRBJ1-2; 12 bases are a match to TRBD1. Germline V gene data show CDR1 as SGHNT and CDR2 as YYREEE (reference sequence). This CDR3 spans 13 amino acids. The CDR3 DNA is TGTGCGAGCGGGACAGGGGGCGGCTATGGCTACACCTTC. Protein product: CASGTGGGYGYTF.

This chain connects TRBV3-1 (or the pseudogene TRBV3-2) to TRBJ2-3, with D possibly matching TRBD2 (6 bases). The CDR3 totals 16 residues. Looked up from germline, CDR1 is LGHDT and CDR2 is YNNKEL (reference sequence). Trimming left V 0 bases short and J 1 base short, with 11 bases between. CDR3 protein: CASSQDNSGRTDTQYF. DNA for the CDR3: TGTGCCAGCAGCCAAGATAATAGCGGCCGCACAGATACGCAGTATTTT.

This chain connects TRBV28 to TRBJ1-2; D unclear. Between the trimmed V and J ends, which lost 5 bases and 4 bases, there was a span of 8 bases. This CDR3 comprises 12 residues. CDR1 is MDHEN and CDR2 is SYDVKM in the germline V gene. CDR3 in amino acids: CASSRLSYGYTF. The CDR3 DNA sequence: TGTGCCAGCAGTCGTCTCAGCTATGGCTACACCTTC.

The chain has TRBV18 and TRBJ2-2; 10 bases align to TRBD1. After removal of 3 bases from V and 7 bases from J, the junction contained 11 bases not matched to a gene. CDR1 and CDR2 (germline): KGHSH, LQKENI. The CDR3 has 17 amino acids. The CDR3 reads CASSPSRQGASGGELFF. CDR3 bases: TGTGCCAGCTCACCGAGCCGACAGGGGGCAAGTGGCGGGGAGCTGTTTTTT.

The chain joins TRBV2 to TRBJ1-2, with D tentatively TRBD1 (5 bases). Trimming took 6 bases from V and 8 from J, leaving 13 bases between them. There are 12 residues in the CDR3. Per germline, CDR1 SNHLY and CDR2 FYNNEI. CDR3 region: CASREGTRGYTF. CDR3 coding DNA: TGTGCCAGCAGGGAGGGGACCAGGGGCTACACCTTC. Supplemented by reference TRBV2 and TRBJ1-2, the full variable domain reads EPEVTQTPSHQVTQMGQEVILRCVPISNHLYFYWYRQILGQKVEFLVSFYNNEISEKSEIFDDQFSVERPDGSNFTLKIRSTKLEDSAMYFCASREGTRGYTFGSGTRLTVV.

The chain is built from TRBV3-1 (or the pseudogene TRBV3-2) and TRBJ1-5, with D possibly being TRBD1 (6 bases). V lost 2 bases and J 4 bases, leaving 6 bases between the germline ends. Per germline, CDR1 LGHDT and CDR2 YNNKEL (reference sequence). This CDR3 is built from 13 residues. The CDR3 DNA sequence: TGTGCCAGCAGCCAAACAGGGAATCAGCCCCAGCATTTT. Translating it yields CASSQTGNQPQHF.

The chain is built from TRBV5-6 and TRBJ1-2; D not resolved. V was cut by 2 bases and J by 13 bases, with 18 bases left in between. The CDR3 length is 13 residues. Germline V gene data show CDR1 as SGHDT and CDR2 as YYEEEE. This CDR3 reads CASSFSLNTWSTF. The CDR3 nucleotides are TGTGCCAGCAGCTTTAGCTTAAATACTTGGTCCACCTTC.

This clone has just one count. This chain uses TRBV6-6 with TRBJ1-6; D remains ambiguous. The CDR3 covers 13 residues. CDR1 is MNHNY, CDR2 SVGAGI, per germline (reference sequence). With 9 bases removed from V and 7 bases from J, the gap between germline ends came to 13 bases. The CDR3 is CASELLYNSPLHF. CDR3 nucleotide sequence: TGTGCCAGTGAACTCCTTTACAATTCACCCCTCCACTTT.

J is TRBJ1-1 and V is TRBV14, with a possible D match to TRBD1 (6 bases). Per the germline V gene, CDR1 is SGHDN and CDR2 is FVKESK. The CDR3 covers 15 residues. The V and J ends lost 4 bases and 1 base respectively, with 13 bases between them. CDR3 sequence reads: CASSPLDRWNTEAFF. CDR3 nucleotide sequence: TGTGCCAGCAGCCCTTTGGACAGATGGAACACTGAAGCTTTCTTT.

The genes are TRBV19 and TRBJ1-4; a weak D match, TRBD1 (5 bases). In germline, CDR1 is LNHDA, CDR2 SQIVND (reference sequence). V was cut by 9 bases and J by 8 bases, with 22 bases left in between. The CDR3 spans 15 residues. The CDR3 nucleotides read TGTGCCAGAACGATAAATTCCGGGGGGAGGGAAAAACTGTTTTTT. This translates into CARTINSGGREKLFF.

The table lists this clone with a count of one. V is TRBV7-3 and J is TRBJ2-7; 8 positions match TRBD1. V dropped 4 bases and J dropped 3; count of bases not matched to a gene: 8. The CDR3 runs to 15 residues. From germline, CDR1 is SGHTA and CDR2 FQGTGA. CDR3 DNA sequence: TGTGCCAGCAGCTCACAACACGGACAGGGCTACGAGCAGTACTTC. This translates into CASSSQHGQGYEQYF.

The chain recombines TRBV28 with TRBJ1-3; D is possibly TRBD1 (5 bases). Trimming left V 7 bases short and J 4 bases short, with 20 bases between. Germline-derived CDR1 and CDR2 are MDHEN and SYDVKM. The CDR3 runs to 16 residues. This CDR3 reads CASIPGGVLAGNTIYF. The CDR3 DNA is TGTGCCAGCATCCCGGGGGGGGTCCTGGCGGGAAACACCATATATTTT. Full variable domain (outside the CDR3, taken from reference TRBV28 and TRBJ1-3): DVKVTQSSRYLVKRTGEKVFLECVQDMDHENMFWYRQDPGLGLRLIYFSYDVKMKEKGDIPEGYSVSREKKERFSLILESASTNQTSMYLCASIPGGVLAGNTIYFGEGSWLTVV.

The CDR3 is CSVRGTAYEQYF. The CDR3 bases are TGCAGCGTTAGGGGTACCGCCTACGAGCAGTACTTC. The chain combines TRBV29-1 with TRBJ2-7, with D perhaps matching TRBD1 (5 bases). The CDR3 totals 12 residues. V gave up 5 bases and J gave up 2 bases, with 10 bases separating them. CDR1 is SQVTM and CDR2 is ANQGSEA in the germline V gene.

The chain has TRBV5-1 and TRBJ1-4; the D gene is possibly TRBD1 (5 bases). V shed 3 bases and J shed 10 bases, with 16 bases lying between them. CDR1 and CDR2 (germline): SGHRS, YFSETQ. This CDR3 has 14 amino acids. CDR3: CASSYIAGPGKLFF. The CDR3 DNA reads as TGCGCCAGCAGCTACATTGCAGGGCCGGGAAAACTGTTTTTT.

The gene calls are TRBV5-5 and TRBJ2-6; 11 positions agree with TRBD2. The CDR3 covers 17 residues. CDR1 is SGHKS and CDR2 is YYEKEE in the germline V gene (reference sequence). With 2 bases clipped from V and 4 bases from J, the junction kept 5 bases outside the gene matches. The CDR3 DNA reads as TGTGCCAGCAGCTTACTAGCGGGAGTTTCGGGGGCCAACGTCCTGACTTTC. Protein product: CASSLLAGVSGANVLTF.

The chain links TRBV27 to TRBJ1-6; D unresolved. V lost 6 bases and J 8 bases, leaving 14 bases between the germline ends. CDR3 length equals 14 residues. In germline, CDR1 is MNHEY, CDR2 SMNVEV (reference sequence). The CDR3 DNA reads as TGTGCCAGCAGCGACTTAGATAGTGATTCACCCCTCCACTTT. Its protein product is CASSDLDSDSPLHF.

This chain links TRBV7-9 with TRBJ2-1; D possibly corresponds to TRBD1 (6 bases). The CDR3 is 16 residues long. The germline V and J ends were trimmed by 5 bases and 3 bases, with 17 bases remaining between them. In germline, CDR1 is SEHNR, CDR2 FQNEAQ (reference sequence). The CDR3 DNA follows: TGTGCCAGCAGCCACCTCACAGGGATCGGCTACAATGAGCAGTTCTTC. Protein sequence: CASSHLTGIGYNEQFF. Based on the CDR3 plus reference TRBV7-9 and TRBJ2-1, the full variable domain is DTGVSQNPRHKITKRGQNVTFRCDPISEHNRLYWYRQTLGQGPEFLTYFQNEAQLEKSRLLSDRFSAERPKGSFSTLEIQRTEQGDSAMYLCASSHLTGIGYNEQFFGPGTRLTVL.

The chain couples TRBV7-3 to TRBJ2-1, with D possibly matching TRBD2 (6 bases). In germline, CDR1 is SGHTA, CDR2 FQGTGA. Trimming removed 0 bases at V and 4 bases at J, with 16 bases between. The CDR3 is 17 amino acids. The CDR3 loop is CASSLTYGGDEYNEQFF. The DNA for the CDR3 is TGTGCCAGCAGCTTAACGTATGGAGGGGACGAGTACAATGAGCAGTTCTTC.

In nucleotides, the CDR3 is TGTGCCAGTACTCGGGACAGAAGGGGCAATCAGCCCCAGCATTTT. It codes for CASTRDRRGNQPQHF. J is TRBJ1-5 and V is TRBV19, with 7 bases fitting TRBD1. Germline CDR1 reads LNHDA; CDR2 reads SQIVND (reference sequence). Trimming cost V 7 bases and J 2 bases; bases outside gene matches: 8. The CDR3 consists of 15 residues.

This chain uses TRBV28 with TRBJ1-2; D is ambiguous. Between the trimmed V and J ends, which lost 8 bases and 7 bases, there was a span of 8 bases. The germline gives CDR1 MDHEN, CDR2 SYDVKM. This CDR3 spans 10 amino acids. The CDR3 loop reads CASGGFGYTF. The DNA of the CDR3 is TGTGCCAGCGGAGGATTTGGCTACACCTTC.